The 29 T cell receptor beta chains in this list originate from one sample, sequenced in a study of Graves' ophthalmopathy and Graves' hyperthyroidism (dated by TCRdb to 2017 to 2018). This sample was sequenced with an Illumina HiSeq 2000. For repertoire sequencing, TCR beta CDR3 regions were amplified from RNA transcripts. The first round was an RT-PCR using HTBI primers with the Qiagen OneStep RT-PCR kit, and this first round was followed by a second-round multiplex PCR, then size selection and purification. In-frame beta chains were kept once TCRdb had trimmed the public reads at Q25 with fastp and called clones with MiXCR. Each CDR3 protein appears once, grouped with its most common genes and DNA. The sample includes about 370,000 distinct CDR3 sequences, with about a sixth observed a single time. The top ten constitute 2.4% of the sample. The sequenced material came from peripheral blood. These receptors were taken from an adult woman with stable Graves' hyperthyroidism.

This clonotype was observed many times. A single base separates this from a much larger clone, so it may be a read error. This chain links TRBV19 with TRBJ1-1; a weak D match, TRBD1 (5 bases). The CDR3 covers 14 residues. Trimming cost V 5 bases and J 9 bases, with 19 bases left between them. Germline V gene sequence: CDR1 LNHDA, CDR2 SQIVND (reference sequence). The CDR3 bases are TGTGCCAGTAGTCCCGTCTCTGGGGGGACTAAAGCTTTCTTT. Protein sequence: CASSPVSGGTKAFF.

This clonotype was counted ten times or more. V and J are TRBV7-2 and TRBJ2-7; D is unresolved. The V end lost 4 bases, the J end lost 6 bases, and 10 bases lay between the germline ends. CDR1 and CDR2 (germline): SGHTA, FQGNSA. The CDR3 is 12 residues long. The CDR3 loop reads CASSSGSGEQYF. In nucleotides, the CDR3 is TGTGCCAGCAGCTCTGGATCGGGCGAGCAGTACTTC.

V usage is TRBV30 and J usage is TRBJ2-2; D call uncertain. V lost 0 bases and J 0 bases, leaving 14 bases between the germline ends. Germline V CDR1 and CDR2: GTSNPN, SVGIG (reference sequence). The CDR3 runs to 17 residues. For the CDR3, the DNA is TGTGCCTGGAGTGTACCCTGGATTGGCGCGAACACCGGGGAGCTGTTTTTT. It is translated as CAWSVPWIGANTGELFF. The full variable domain, with the rest looked up from reference TRBV30 and TRBJ2-2, is SQTIHQWPATLVQPVGSPLSLECTVEGTSNPNLYWYRQAAGRGLQLLFYSVGIGQISSEVPQNLSASRPQDRQFILSSKKLLLSDSGFYLCAWSVPWIGANTGELFFGEGSRLTVL.

This clonotype was picked up many times. The chain carries TRBV12-3 or TRBV12-4 and TRBJ1-2; 7 bases are a match to TRBD1. V gave up 6 bases and J gave up 5 bases; unmatched junction bases: 12. This CDR3 contains 15 residues. For the CDR3, the DNA is TGTGCCAGCAGGCTTGGGACAGCGCTCAATTATGGCTACACCTTC. Amino acids: CASRLGTALNYGYTF.

This clonotype was picked up many times. The chain uses TRBV20-1 and TRBJ1-5; D gene unclear. CDR3 length: 15 residues. V shed 2 bases and J shed 1 base, with 12 bases lying between them. Germline V CDR1 and CDR2: DFQATT, SNEGSKA (reference sequence). For the CDR3, the DNA is TGCAGTGCTAGACGTCTATTGGGGAGCAATCAGCCCCAGCATTTT. Translating it yields CSARRLLGSNQPQHF.

This clonotype has a count of ten or more. V usage is TRBV28 and J usage is TRBJ2-7; TRBD1 agrees at 7 bases. This CDR3 contains 15 residues. Germline trimming cut 4 bases from V and 3 bases from J; bases unmatched to any gene: 9. CDR1 is MDHEN, CDR2 SYDVKM, per germline. The CDR3 region has the DNA TGTGCCAGCAGTTCGGACAGGATTTCGGTCTACGAGCAGTACTTC. Translated: CASSSDRISVYEQYF.

This clonotype was counted at least ten times. The chain carries TRBV15 and TRBJ1-5; D gene ambiguous. This CDR3 is 15 amino acids long. V lost 0 bases to trimming and J lost 3 bases, with 9 bases between them. Germline V gives CDR1 LNHNV, CDR2 YYDKDF (reference sequence). CDR3 loop: CATSRERANNQPQHF. The CDR3 DNA follows: TGTGCCACCAGCAGAGAAAGGGCTAACAATCAGCCCCAGCATTTT.

This clonotype was seen ten or more times. Here the CDR3 DNA reads TGTGCCAGCAGGCAGGGTAATAATTCACCCCTCCACTTT. This translates into CASRQGNNSPLHF. The rearrangement links TRBV12-3 or TRBV12-4 to TRBJ1-6; perhaps TRBD1 as D (5 bases). The CDR3 totals 13 residues. The V end lost 6 bases, the J end lost 5 bases, and 8 bases lay between the germline ends.

A note on this clonotype: A much larger clonotype is one base distant, so this may be a read error. The V and J genes are TRBV11-1 and TRBJ1-2; D possibly corresponds to TRBD1 (5 bases). CDR3 length: 16 amino acids. Germline values: CDR1 SGHAT, CDR2 FQDESV (reference sequence). V lost 3 bases and J lost 3, with 17 bases in between. The CDR3 coding sequence is TGTGCCAGCAGCTTCCTGACAGCCCAAAAACACTATGGCTACACCTTC. Translated: CASSFLTAQKHYGYTF.

Only a few counts were recorded for this clonotype. The chain links TRBV3-1 to TRBJ2-7; no reliable D call. The germline V gene has CDR1 LGHDT and CDR2 YNNKEL (reference sequence). Trimming stripped 0 bases from V and 4 bases from J, with 13 bases between. The CDR3 runs to 15 residues. Here the CDR3 reads CASSQDLDTIYEQYF. CDR3 nucleotide sequence: TGTGCCAGCAGCCAAGATCTAGATACCATTTACGAGCAGTACTTC.

This clonotype appeared many times. The V call is TRBV12-5, the J call TRBJ1-2; D is possibly TRBD1 (6 bases). The CDR3 is 11 residues long. Germline V gives CDR1 LGHNT, CDR2 FRNRAP. Trimming left V 11 bases short and J 4 bases short, with 11 bases between. CDR3 amino acids: CAGIRGYGYTF. The DNA for the CDR3 is TGTGCTGGAATCAGGGGCTATGGCTACACCTTC.

This clonotype was observed many times. The rearrangement links TRBV29-1 to TRBJ1-1; D is unclear. Germline CDR1 reads SQVTM; CDR2 reads ANQGSEA. V gave up 3 bases and J gave up 0 bases, with 8 bases separating them. The CDR3 consists of 13 residues. In DNA, the CDR3 is TGCAGCGTTGAGGGCAGACTGAACACTGAAGCTTTCTTT. It yields the protein CSVEGRLNTEAFF.

This clonotype was counted many times. The rearrangement links TRBV28 to TRBJ1-2, with D unresolved. Germline CDR1 MDHEN, CDR2 SYDVKM. The V end was cut by 1 base, the J end by 4 bases, with 10 bases between. The CDR3 has 14 residues. The CDR3 sequence is CASSLLLGGYGYTF. The CDR3, as DNA: TGTGCCAGCAGTTTATTATTGGGTGGCTATGGCTACACCTTC.

This clonotype was observed many times. V gene TRBV3-1 combines with J gene TRBJ2-5; 14 bases match TRBD2. The CDR3 is 14 residues long. CDR1 and CDR2 from the germline V gene are LGHDT and YNNKEL (reference sequence). With 8 bases clipped from V and 5 bases from J, the junction kept 4 bases outside the gene matches. As DNA, the CDR3 is TGTGCCAGCCAGGGACTAGCGGGAGTGGAGACCCAGTACTTC. Translation gives CASQGLAGVETQYF.

This clonotype was picked up many times. The V gene is TRBV12-3 or TRBV12-4, the J gene TRBJ2-5; D gene unclear. The V and J ends lost 4 bases and 1 base respectively, with 4 bases between them. The CDR3 length is 12 residues. The CDR3 protein is CASSWGQETQYF. CDR3 nucleotides: TGTGCCAGCAGTTGGGGCCAAGAGACCCAGTACTTC.

At least ten counts were recorded for this clonotype. The chain recombines TRBV6-1 with TRBJ2-7; 8 nucleotides align to TRBD1. Germline V lookup: CDR1 MNHNS, CDR2 SASEGT. The V and J ends lost 4 bases and 3 bases, in that order; junction bases with no gene match: 5. The CDR3 covers 14 residues. The CDR3 DNA reads as TGTGCCAGCAGTGCTCGGACAGGGCGCTACGAGCAGTACTTC. Translating gives CASSARTGRYEQYF.

This clonotype came up many times. The rearrangement links TRBV28 to TRBJ2-7; 7 bases agree with TRBD1. The CDR3 length is 15 residues. Trimming at V came to 6 bases and at J to 0 bases, leaving 8 bases not matched to a gene. CDR1 MDHEN and CDR2 SYDVKM come from the germline V gene. Written as DNA, the CDR3 is TGTGCCAGCAGCCCCACAGGGGAAAGCTCCTACGAGCAGTACTTC. Encoded protein: CASSPTGESSYEQYF.

This clonotype was found many times. V gene TRBV19 combines with J gene TRBJ2-4, with 8 bases matching TRBD2. V was pared by 4 bases and J by 3 bases, with 2 bases of the junction left unmatched. The CDR3 covers 14 residues. CDR1 and CDR2 from the germline V gene are LNHDA and SQIVND (reference sequence). The CDR3 bases are TGTGCCAGTAGTAGAGCGGGAGACAAAAACATTCAGTACTTC. Translated: CASSRAGDKNIQYF.

This clonotype was counted many times. V and J are TRBV25-1 and TRBJ1-1; no reliable D call. Germline loops: CDR1 MGHDK, CDR2 SYGVNS. V was shortened by 8 bases and J by 6 bases, with 10 bases between the two germline ends. CDR3 length: 11 amino acids. Here the CDR3 DNA reads TGTGCCAGCGGTATGGGCGCTGAAGCTTTCTTT. It specifies CASGMGAEAFF.

This clonotype appeared many times. CDR3 DNA sequence: TGTGCCAGTATCCCGACAGGGGGGGTTTACGAGCAGTACTTC. It encodes CASIPTGGVYEQYF. The chain joins TRBV28 to TRBJ2-7, with 9 bases that match TRBD1. The V gene's germline CDR1 is MDHEN and CDR2 SYDVKM. The junction had 10 bases not matched to a gene; V was cut back by 9 bases and J by 4 bases. The CDR3 consists of 14 residues. Drawing the rest from reference TRBV28 and TRBJ2-7, the complete variable domain is DVKVTQSSRYLVKRTGEKVFLECVQDMDHENMFWYRQDPGLGLRLIYFSYDVKMKEKGDIPEGYSVSREKKERFSLILESASTNQTSMYLCASIPTGGVYEQYFGPGTRLTVT.

This clonotype was seen ten or more times. The genes are TRBV20-1 and TRBJ2-7, with 11 bases fitting TRBD1. V trimming: 4 bases; J trimming: 6 bases; junction bases outside the gene matches: 8. Germline lookup yields CDR1 DFQATT and CDR2 SNEGSKA (reference sequence). CDR3 length: 14 residues. CDR3 bases: TGCAGTGCTAAAACTCCGGGACAGGGGGTCGAGCAGTACTTC. Translating it yields CSAKTPGQGVEQYF.

The chain links TRBV6-1 to TRBJ2-2; D uncertain. This CDR3 contains 14 residues. The germline V gene has CDR1 MNHNS and CDR2 SASEGT. Trimming removed 4 bases at V and 10 bases at J, with 16 bases between. CDR3 sequence (DNA): TGTGCCAGCAGTGTAGGCTTTGTGATCGCGGAGCTGTTTTTT. Its protein is CASSVGFVIAELFF.

The rearrangement joins TRBV6-1 to TRBJ2-7; 9 bases align to TRBD2. The CDR3 has 16 amino acids. V was pared by 6 bases and J by 7 bases, with 16 bases of the junction left unmatched. CDR1 and CDR2 from the germline V gene are MNHNS and SASEGT. The CDR3 spells CASRLHGGREGNEQYF. The CDR3 DNA is TGTGCCAGCAGACTCCACGGCGGGAGGGAAGGCAATGAGCAGTACTTC.

This clonotype showed up many times. This sequence joins TRBV28 and TRBJ2-6, with D maybe TRBD1 (6 bases). Trimming took 4 bases from V and 0 from J, leaving 16 bases between them. There are 18 residues in the CDR3. Germline V gene sequence: CDR1 MDHEN, CDR2 SYDVKM. The CDR3 DNA is TGTGCCAGCAGTTCCTTTACTAGGACAGTCTCTGGGGCCAACGTCCTGACTTTC. Its protein is CASSSFTRTVSGANVLTF.

The V call is TRBV19, the J call TRBJ2-5, with 7 bases lining up with TRBD2. Germline CDR1 reads LNHDA; CDR2 reads SQIVND (reference sequence). The CDR3 totals 14 residues. The junction had 6 bases not matched to a gene; V was cut back by 6 bases and J by 2 bases. CDR3 in amino acids: CASRNQGLQETQYF. In DNA form, the CDR3 reads TGTGCCAGTAGAAACCAGGGACTACAAGAGACCCAGTACTTC. Full variable domain (missing parts from reference TRBV19 and TRBJ2-5): DGGITQSPKYLFRKEGQNVTLSCEQNLNHDAMYWYRQDPGQGLRLIYYSQIVNDFQKGDIAEGYSVSREKKESFPLTVTSAQKNPTAFYLCASRNQGLQETQYFGPGTRLLVL.

This clonotype was counted at least ten times. This chain links TRBV9 with TRBJ2-7; TRBD2 matches 9 bases. There are 15 residues in the CDR3. The V gene end was trimmed by 3 bases and the J gene end by 6 bases; junction bases not matched to a gene: 10. CDR1 is SGDLS, CDR2 YYNGEE, per germline. The CDR3, as DNA: TGTGCCAGCAGCGCCCAACCCGGGACTAGCTCCGAGCAGTACTTC. Encoded protein: CASSAQPGTSSEQYF.

This clonotype occurred many times. The gene calls are TRBV30 and TRBJ1-2; D is unclear. The CDR3 runs to 10 residues. V was clipped by 1 base and J by 3 bases, with 0 bases between them. CDR1 is GTSNPN, CDR2 SVGIG, per germline (reference sequence). The CDR3 sequence: CAWSDYGYTF. The CDR3 nucleotides are TGTGCCTGGAGTGACTATGGCTACACCTTC.

At least ten counts were recorded for this clonotype. The chain couples TRBV5-1 to TRBJ2-7; 8 nucleotides line up with TRBD1. This CDR3 region has 14 residues. V was pared by 4 bases and J by 3 bases, with 6 bases of the junction left unmatched. Germline CDR1 SGHRS, CDR2 YFSETQ. The CDR3 DNA is TGCGCCAGCAGCGGGACAGGAACCCTCTACGAGCAGTACTTC. It encodes CASSGTGTLYEQYF.

This clonotype appeared many times. The chain recombines TRBV6-4 with TRBJ2-7; maybe TRBD2 (5 bases). This CDR3 is built from 17 residues. The germline V gene has CDR1 MRHNA and CDR2 SNTAGT. Trimming stripped 7 bases from V and 3 bases from J, with 25 bases between. In DNA, the CDR3 is TGTGCCAGCAATCCTTGGATGGCGTTCCGAGAGGGCTACGAGCAGTACTTC. Its protein product is CASNPWMAFREGYEQYF.